What follows describes a single T cell receptor (beta chain). It has no known antigen specificity. The record has no base qualities; no much larger clone is one base away. From alopecia areata patients, peripheral blood was collected along with lesional scalp punch biopsies. PBMCs were separated by density centrifugation and stained for CD3, CD4 and CD8, after which CD4+ and CD8+ T cells were sorted on a FACSAria. Alopecia areata patients who were not treated were recruited through a multicenter biomarker study. In 4 to 6 patients from the biomarker study, blood CD8+ T cells were sorted further into NKG2D-low and NKG2D-high fractions. These data originate in a study of CD8+ T cells in alopecia areata (dated by TCRdb to the late 2010s). About the investigation overall: In both human patients and the C3H/HeJ mouse model, the study applied high-throughput TCRbeta sequencing to look at T cell clonal expansion in alopecia areata. Human TCRbeta sequencing covered scalp tissue and sorted CD4+ and CD8+ peripheral blood T cells from patchy and totalis/universalis alopecia areata patients and healthy controls. Scalp clonality was compared across normal scalp (n=4), patchy alopecia areata scalp (n=8), and alopecia totalis/universalis scalp (n=8). RNA came from the PAXgene miRNA kit for fixed scalp, the miRNeasy kit for PBMCs, and the RNeasy kit for mouse skin. Amplification of TCRbeta CDR3 regions was done by immunoSEQ multiplex PCR using 35 Vbeta forward primers and 13 Jbeta reverse primers.

At the junction V is shortened by 4 bases and J by 7 bases; bases outside the gene matches: 9. As encoded in the germline V gene, CDR1 is SQVTM while CDR2 is ANQGSEA. CDR3 length: 14 amino acids, cysteine to phenylalanine. Just CDR3 DNA is preserved here, 42 bases in frame from base 1. To prepare the library, the immunoSEQ multiplex PCR assay was applied. To provide template for TCR sequencing, every sample had RNA extracted and reverse transcribed into cDNA. SuperScript III was used for first-strand cDNA synthesis, primed with a 2:1 mix of oligo-dT and random hexamers. A synthetic immune receptor repertoire was used to gauge amplification bias, and whatever bias remained was removed computationally. The authors processed their data as follows. Raw reads were preprocessed to remove errors, and CDR3 was defined by IMGT conventions from the conserved cysteine to phenylalanine. Clonality was calculated as 1 minus Shannon entropy normalized by log2 of the number of productive unique TCRs. Whether scalp clones were CD4 or CD8 was inferred by matching scalp TCRbeta sequences against CD4 and CD8 repertoires sorted from blood. TCRdb's version of the immuneACCESS table is confined to in-frame rearrangements and falls short of the full clone set. An unresolved V gene accounts for under half of the shortfall where checked; the remainder is of unknown origin. V and J calls and clone size are given by that table; D and trimming were obtained from the DNA. For this sample the table gives approximately 130,000 clones, of which less than 50% were detected only once. The ten largest clones capture 10% of the sample.

General study outcomes and caveats: Resident alphabeta T cells in normal human skin are also sequenced, complicating scalp TCR repertoire analysis, unlike mouse skin dominated by gammadelta T cells. Lesional scalp, especially in alopecia totalis/universalis, showed higher clonality and more expanded CD8+ clones than normal scalp, suggesting antigenic drive. Shared TCR sequences between patients were less evident than in mice, which may be partly attributable to HLA diversity in the patient population.

The TCR was taken from a human donor with alopecia areata. The sequence links TRBV29-1 to TRBJ2-1; 8 central bases correspond to TRBD2. The sample taken for sequencing was NKG2D-low CD8+ T cells sorted from blood. In the paper's terms, the cell subset or site label means: sorted CD8+ NKG2D-low blood T cells. This receptor has the CDR3 CSVVFAGGGNEQFF. The nucleotides are TGCAGCGTTGTATTCGCGGGAGGCGGTAATGAGCAGTTCTTC.